This T cell receptor (beta chain) was captured by sequencing in a study of neurological immune-mediated disorders. In this sample, this clonotype turned up many times. Trimming took 0 bases from V and 9 from J; bases not matched to a gene: 6. This CDR3 has 15 residues. Germline-derived CDR1 and CDR2 are SGHRS and YFSETQ. Synthesis of cDNA was performed by 5'RACE using 10-nucleotide random UMIs. MiXCR was run by TCRdb on the 5' RACE reads, yielding one entry per CDR3 protein. This table holds about 50,000 distinct CDR3 sequences, about 9.4% found once. The rearrangement joins TRBV5-1 to TRBJ1-6; 7 bases fit TRBD1. This clonotype originated in a man in his 70s with HTLV-1-associated myelopathy (HAM/TSP). The sample was PBMCs. The CDR3 bases are TGCGCCAGCAGCTTGGGTACAGGGGACGGTTCACCCCTCCACTTT. It is translated as CASSLGTGDGSPLHF.